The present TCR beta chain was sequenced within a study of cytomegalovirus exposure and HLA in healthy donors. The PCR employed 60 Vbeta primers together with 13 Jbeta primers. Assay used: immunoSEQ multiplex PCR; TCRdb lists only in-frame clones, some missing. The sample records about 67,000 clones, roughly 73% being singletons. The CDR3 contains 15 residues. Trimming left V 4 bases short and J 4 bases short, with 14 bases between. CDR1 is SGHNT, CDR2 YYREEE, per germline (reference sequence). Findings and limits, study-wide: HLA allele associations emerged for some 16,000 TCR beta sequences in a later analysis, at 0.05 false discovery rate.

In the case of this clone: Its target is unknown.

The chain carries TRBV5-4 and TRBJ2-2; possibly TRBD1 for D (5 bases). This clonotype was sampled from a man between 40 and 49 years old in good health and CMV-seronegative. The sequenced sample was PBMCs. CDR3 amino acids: CASSPAGQGTGELFF. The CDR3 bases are TGTGCCAGCAGCCCAGCAGGGCAGGGCACCGGGGAGCTGTTTTTT.